This is a list of T cell receptor beta chains from one sample in a study of T cell responses to AZD1222 COVID-19 vaccine. Sequenced by immunoSEQ multiplex PCR; TCRdb stores in-frame clones only, minus some. The sample holds about 130,000 clones, approximately 90% seen once. The input for sequencing was peripheral blood, taken on day 0 of AZD1222 vaccination. These receptors originate from an adult in good health. The CDR3 runs from the conserved cysteine through the conserved F or W. Each record gives: J gene, D gene, V gene, clone size, CDR3 DNA, CDR3 protein. The D gene is left open where the match is weak. The listing skips clone size in some rows; elsewhere it reads once, few, many or a size class.

TRBJ1-2,TRBD1,TRBV30,NA,TGTGCCTGGAGTGGGGGGACAGGGGGCAGATATGGCTACACCTTC,CAWSGGTGGRYGYTF
TRBJ2-1,TRBD1,TRBV30,NA,TGTGCCTGGAGTCGGGACAGTGACAATGAGCAGTTCTTC,CAWSRDSDNEQFF
TRBJ2-5,TRBD1,TRBV7-3,NA,TGTGCCAGCAGCGGGACAGGGGAGGAGACCCAGTACTTC,CASSGTGEETQYF
TRBJ2-3,NA,TRBV10-3,once,TGTGCCATCAGGAGCGGCACAGATACGCAGTATTTT,CAIRSGTDTQYF
TRBJ2-5,NA,TRBV5-4,few,TGTGCCACCTCCATCGAACTATCCGAGACCCAGTACTTC,CATSIELSETQYF
TRBJ2-5,NA,TRBV5-1,NA,TGCGCCAGCAGCTTGGGACCCCAGCAGATCGCGGAGACCCAGTACTTC,CASSLGPQQIAETQYF
TRBJ1-6,TRBD1,TRBV4-3,NA,TGCGCCAGCAGCCATGGGCAGGGGGCTTCTAATTCACCCCTCCACTTT,CASSHGQGASNSPLHF
TRBJ1-5,TRBD1,TRBV12-5,NA,TGTGCTAGTGCGGGACAGGGGCATCAGCCCCAGCATTTT,CASAGQGHQPQHF
TRBJ2-3,TRBD1,TRBV7-2,NA,TGTGCCAGCAGCCTTCAGGGGGCAGATACGCAGTATTTT,CASSLQGADTQYF
TRBJ2-3,TRBD2,TRBV9,NA,TGTGCCAGCAGCGCCGGACTAGCGGAGGGGGATACGCAGTATTTT,CASSAGLAEGDTQYF
TRBJ2-6,TRBD1,TRBV5-1,NA,TGCGCCAGCAGCCCCGGGACAGGGCCCAACGTCCTGACTTTC,CASSPGTGPNVLTF
TRBJ2-7,NA,TRBV5-4,NA,TGTGCCAGCAGCTTGGGACTGAACGAGCAGTACTTC,CASSLGLNEQYF
TRBJ2-7,NA,TRBV5-5,NA,TGTGCCAGCAGCTTGGGTGGGCAGCCTGCCTACGAGCAGTACTTC,CASSLGGQPAYEQYF
TRBJ2-7,TRBD2,TRBV2,once,TGTGCCAGCCTGGAGCGGGGGGACGGGAAAATCTACGAGCAGTACTTC,CASLERGDGKIYEQYF
TRBJ2-7,TRBD1,TRBV5-1,NA,TGCGCCAGCAGCTTTGGGGACAGGGATTTCGGCGAGCAGTACTTC,CASSFGDRDFGEQYF
TRBJ2-7,NA,TRBV28,NA,TGTGCCAGCAGTTCTGTCTTGACCGACGAGCAGTACTTC,CASSSVLTDEQYF
TRBJ1-4,TRBD1,TRBV5-1,NA,TGCGCCAGCAGCGGAACAGGGGGCGCGGAGGAAAAACTGTTTTTT,CASSGTGGAEEKLFF
TRBJ2-1,NA,TRBV6-2/TRBV6-3,once,TGTGCCAGCAGCAGGCCGAATGAGCAGTTCTTC,CASSRPNEQFF
TRBJ1-1,NA,TRBV28,NA,TGTGCCAGCGGGCAGTGGAACATGAACACTGAAGCTTTCTTT,CASGQWNMNTEAFF